This passage covers 3 T cell receptor beta chains from one sample sequenced in a study of blood T cell repertoires in COVID-19. Generated by immunoSEQ multiplex PCR, the TCRdb table keeps only in-frame clones and is missing some. The data hold 90,000 to 100,000 clones, with around 80% observed a single time. Sequenced: peripheral blood. All receptors derive from a man between 65 and 80 years old with acute or convalescent COVID-19.

This chain joins TRBV29-1 and TRBJ2-3; 11 bases map to TRBD2. The CDR3 sequence is 16 residues long. The V gene's germline CDR1 is SQVTM and CDR2 ANQGSEA. The junction had 6 bases not matched to a gene; V was cut back by 1 base and J by 3 bases. The CDR3 DNA follows: TGCAGCGTTGAAGCTACACGACTAGCGGGAACAGATACGCAGTATTTT. It is translated as CSVEATRLAGTDTQYF.

The chain has TRBV7-8 and TRBJ1-1, with D perhaps matching TRBD1 (5 bases). The CDR3 length is 13 residues. Trimming left V 4 bases short and J 2 bases short, with 8 bases between. Per germline, CDR1 SGHVS and CDR2 FQNEAQ. The CDR3 here is CASSSDSNTEAFF. In nucleotides, the CDR3 is TGTGCCAGCAGCTCCGACAGTAACACTGAAGCTTTCTTT.

The J gene is TRBJ2-1, the V gene TRBV6-5, with a possible D match to TRBD2 (6 bases). The CDR3 totals 15 residues. The germline V and J ends were trimmed by 6 bases and 5 bases, with 17 bases remaining between them. Per germline, CDR1 MNHEY and CDR2 SVGAGI. This CDR3 is CASSPKVAGNNEQFF. In nucleotides, the CDR3 is TGTGCCAGCAGCCCCAAGGTGGCGGGGAACAATGAGCAGTTCTTC.